A single sample is the source of the 16 T cell receptor beta chains below, sequenced in a study of a mutant IDH1 vaccine in newly diagnosed glioma. These TCRs are of unknown antigen specificity. Time point specified: week 23, last vaccination. With topical imiquimod, each dose of the vaccine consisted of 300 ug of mutant IDH1 20-mer peptide. TCRdb keeps only in-frame clones here, not all; method: immunoSEQ multiplex PCR. In the table there are 50,000 to 60,000 clones, 80% of which are singletons. The input for sequencing was PBMCs, taken from a glioma patient whose treatment included an IDH1 peptide vaccine. Every receptor here comes from a man between 40 and 49 years old with glioma.

CDR3 nucleotides: TGCGCCAGCAGCCCGCAGCGGGGGGCCACAGATACGCAGTATTTT. Protein product: CASSPQRGATDTQYF. The chain links TRBV5-1 to TRBJ2-3; 9 bases agree with TRBD2. The J segment lost 2 bases and the V segment lost 4 bases, leaving 5 bases of the junction unmatched. The CDR3 runs to 15 residues. Germline V gene sequence: CDR1 SGHRS, CDR2 YFSETQ.

The table lists this clone with a few counts. The chain's CDR3 is CASSPIQGGYEQYF. The DNA of the CDR3 is TGTGCCAGCTCACCAATCCAGGGAGGCTACGAGCAGTACTTC. V and J are TRBV18 and TRBJ2-7; a possible D gene is TRBD2 (6 bases). CDR3 size: 14 residues. The germline gives CDR1 KGHSH, CDR2 LQKENI. V lost 2 bases and J 3 bases, leaving 11 bases between the germline ends. Combining the CDR3 with reference TRBV18 and TRBJ2-7 gives the whole variable domain NAGVMQNPRHLVRRRGQEARLRCSPMKGHSHVYWYRQLPEEGLKFMVYLQKENIIDESGMPKERFSAEFPKEGPSILRIQQVVRGDSAAYFCASSPIQGGYEQYFGPGTRLTVT.

This clone was seen a single time. V is TRBV5-4 and J is TRBJ1-2; D perhaps matches TRBD1 (6 bases). CDR3 length equals 15 residues. Germline lookup yields CDR1 SGHNT and CDR2 YYREEE (reference sequence). Trimming left V 10 bases short and J 3 bases short, with 22 bases between. CDR3 loop: CALQTVGGVDYGYTF. The CDR3 DNA reads TGTGCCCTACAGACGGTGGGGGGCGTAGACTATGGCTACACCTTC.

The rearrangement joins TRBV2 to TRBJ1-1; no reliable D call. Trimming cost V 8 bases and J 5 bases, with 15 bases left between them. The CDR3 totals 13 residues. From germline, CDR1 is SNHLY and CDR2 FYNNEI. CDR3: CASVGTASTEAFF. The DNA for the CDR3 is TGTGCCAGCGTGGGCACAGCGTCTACTGAAGCTTTCTTT.

V is TRBV5-4 and J is TRBJ1-2, with TRBD1 matching 8 bases. Germline CDR1 reads SGHNT; CDR2 reads YYREEE (reference sequence). With V trimmed by 5 bases and J by 0 bases, 12 bases remained unmatched. The CDR3 length is 17 residues. The CDR3, as DNA: TGTGCCAGCAGTCCTTCCGACAGGGGCCCCTCTAACTATGGCTACACCTTC. Translation: CASSPSDRGPSNYGYTF.

The chain employs TRBV9 and TRBJ1-2; the match to TRBD1 covers 10 bases. This CDR3 has 14 residues. J was trimmed by 8 bases and V by 8 bases; bases with no gene match: 12. Germline V gene data show CDR1 as SGDLS and CDR2 as YYNGEE. The CDR3 DNA is TGTGCCAGTAACCCGGGTGGACAGGGGGGCGGCTACACCTTC. This sequence encodes CASNPGGQGGGYTF.

Within the sample, this clone is medium-sized (0.01 to 0.1%). The chain joins TRBV20-1 to TRBJ1-2; no definite D call. Germline V gene lookup returns CDR1 DFQATT and CDR2 SNEGSKA (reference sequence). The germline V and J ends were trimmed by 3 bases and 4 bases, with 6 bases remaining between them. This CDR3 region has 11 residues. The CDR3 here is CSASLGYGYTF. For the CDR3, the DNA is TGCAGTGCTAGTCTGGGCTATGGCTACACCTTC.

The chain carries TRBV2 and TRBJ1-4; D might be TRBD1 (6 bases). The CDR3 runs to 12 residues. In germline, CDR1 is SNHLY, CDR2 FYNNEI. Trimming took 8 bases from V and 8 from J, leaving 12 bases between them. The CDR3: CASLGGGEKLFF. For the CDR3, the DNA is TGTGCCAGCTTAGGGGGAGGCGAAAAACTGTTTTTT.

The rearrangement links TRBV7-8 to TRBJ2-7, with TRBD2 identical over 8 bases. In germline, CDR1 is SGHVS, CDR2 FQNEAQ. The CDR3 length is 15 residues. J was trimmed by 2 bases and V by 5 bases; bases with no gene match: 8. The CDR3 coding sequence is TGTGCCAGCAGCACCATAGCGGGGAGTCCCTACGAGCAGTACTTC. As protein: CASSTIAGSPYEQYF. The variable domain in full, completed from reference TRBV7-8 and TRBJ2-7, reads GAGVSQSPRYKVAKRGQDVALRCDPISGHVSLFWYQQALGQGPEFLTYFQNEAQLDKSGLPSDRFFAERPEGSVSTLKIQRTQQEDSAVYLCASSTIAGSPYEQYFGPGTRLTVT.

The chain joins TRBV5-1 to TRBJ1-3, with 9 bases matching TRBD1. Germline V lookup: CDR1 SGHRS, CDR2 YFSETQ. This CDR3 comprises 16 residues. Trimming removed 4 bases from V and 2 bases from J; junction bases left unmatched: 7. Here the CDR3 DNA reads TGCGCCAGCAGCCCAGGGACAGGGTTCGCTGGAAACACCATATATTTT. This encodes CASSPGTGFAGNTIYF.

The chain carries TRBV5-1 and TRBJ1-6, with 8 bases matching TRBD1. With V trimmed by 3 bases and J by 5 bases, 7 bases remained unmatched. Germline CDR1 SGHRS, CDR2 YFSETQ. The CDR3 extends over 16 amino acids. CDR3 nucleotides: TGCGCCAGCAGCTCCGCCGGGACAGGAGATAATTCACCCCTCCACTTT. Translated: CASSSAGTGDNSPLHF.

This sequence joins TRBV7-8 and TRBJ2-7, with 7 bases identical to TRBD2. Germline V CDR1 and CDR2: SGHVS, FQNEAQ. The CDR3 is 19 amino acids. V was pared by 4 bases and J by 0 bases, with 18 bases of the junction left unmatched. The CDR3 spells CASSSETPIQSGDSYEQYF. CDR3 nucleotides: TGTGCCAGCAGCTCCGAAACCCCGATCCAAAGCGGGGACTCCTACGAGCAGTACTTC. The full variable domain, its missing parts supplied by reference TRBV7-8 and TRBJ2-7, is GAGVSQSPRYKVAKRGQDVALRCDPISGHVSLFWYQQALGQGPEFLTYFQNEAQLDKSGLPSDRFFAERPEGSVSTLKIQRTQQEDSAVYLCASSSETPIQSGDSYEQYFGPGTRLTVT.

The chain couples TRBV2 to TRBJ1-1, with D possibly being TRBD1 (5 bases). Germline CDR1 is SNHLY and CDR2 is FYNNEI. V lost 4 bases to trimming and J lost 11 bases, with 14 bases between them. The CDR3 spans 12 residues. CDR3 sequence: CASSGDYKGAFF. The CDR3 nucleotides read TGTGCCAGCAGTGGGGACTACAAAGGGGCTTTCTTT.

This clone showed up just once. The chain links TRBV18 to TRBJ1-5; 9 bases fit TRBD1. Germline V gives CDR1 KGHSH, CDR2 LQKENI. The V gene end was trimmed by 6 bases and the J gene end by 6 bases; junction bases not matched to a gene: 9. This CDR3 is 15 amino acids long. CDR3 DNA: TGTGCCAGCTCCTCGGGACAGGGAAAGATTCAGCCCCAGCATTTT. Its translation: CASSSGQGKIQPQHF. Combining the CDR3 with reference TRBV18 and TRBJ1-5 gives the whole variable domain NAGVMQNPRHLVRRRGQEARLRCSPMKGHSHVYWYRQLPEEGLKFMVYLQKENIIDESGMPKERFSAEFPKEGPSILRIQQVVRGDSAAYFCASSSGQGKIQPQHFGDGTRLSIL.

CDR3 coding DNA: TGTGCCAGCAGCGCCCACCAGGGGAACACTGAAGCTTTCTTT. Its protein product is CASSAHQGNTEAFF. The chain has TRBV9 and TRBJ1-1; tentatively, D is TRBD1 (5 bases). V was pared by 3 bases and J by 1 base, with 10 bases between. The CDR3 spans 14 residues. Looked up from germline, CDR1 is SGDLS and CDR2 is YYNGEE.

The chain employs TRBV13 and TRBJ1-1, with TRBD1 identical over 10 bases. V was clipped by 5 bases and J by 3 bases; unmatched bases: 9. The CDR3 has 16 residues. In germline, CDR1 is PRHDT, CDR2 FYEKMQ (reference sequence). The DNA of the CDR3 is TGTGCCAGCAGCCTAAGACAGGGGGCTATTGACACTGAAGCTTTCTTT. Translation gives CASSLRQGAIDTEAFF.